This is a list of T cell receptor beta chains from one sample in a study of identical twins. Via MiXCR, TCRdb re-called the 5' RACE reads, giving one row per CDR3 protein. The profile covers a few hundred thousand distinct CDR3 sequences, with 9.6% appearing a single time and approximately 3% taken by the ten largest. These same records also appear under a second study, on yellow fever vaccine responses in identical twins.

The sequencing input was PBMCs. Receptors originate from a woman aged 18-29 years in good health. The CDR3 runs from the conserved cysteine through the conserved F or W.

V gene: TRBV28; J gene: TRBJ2-3; CDR3 protein: CASRTRGSGTDTQYF
V gene: TRBV4-3; J gene: TRBJ2-3; CDR3 protein: CASSQDLAGEPPADTQYF
V gene: TRBV5-1; J gene: TRBJ2-3; CDR3 protein: CASSSGLAGGPSTDTQYF
V gene: TRBV12-3/TRBV12-4; J gene: TRBJ1-5; CDR3 protein: CASSLKGQGGQPQHF
V gene: TRBV2; J gene: TRBJ2-2; CDR3 protein: CASGSNTGELFF
V gene: TRBV3-1; J gene: TRBJ2-3; CDR3 protein: CASSPPMGTGPYMQYF
V gene: TRBV11-1; J gene: TRBJ2-2; CDR3 protein: CASSLGGAGRRDTGELFF
V gene: TRBV19; J gene: TRBJ2-7; CDR3 protein: CASSMMWKGEQYF
V gene: TRBV24-1; J gene: TRBJ2-1; CDR3 protein: CATSSIRGGYNEQFF
V gene: TRBV7-6; J gene: TRBJ1-1; CDR3 protein: CASSLPGGGTEAFF
V gene: TRBV15; J gene: TRBJ1-2; CDR3 protein: CATSRGQGMAYGYTF
V gene: TRBV5-1; J gene: TRBJ2-3; CDR3 protein: CASSVEERSTDTQYF
V gene: TRBV6-2/TRBV6-3; J gene: TRBJ2-1; CDR3 protein: CASSSRRAGGPYEQFF
V gene: TRBV7-9; J gene: TRBJ2-7; CDR3 protein: CASGGLSEYEQYF
V gene: TRBV4-3; J gene: TRBJ2-7; CDR3 protein: CASSQAAGGGYEQYF
V gene: TRBV6-1; J gene: TRBJ1-3; CDR3 protein: CASSRSSSGNTIYF
V gene: TRBV7-9; J gene: TRBJ2-3; CDR3 protein: CASSFDSRKTDTQYF
V gene: TRBV12-3/TRBV12-4; J gene: TRBJ2-7; CDR3 protein: CASSRDSYEQYF
V gene: TRBV3-1; J gene: TRBJ2-6; CDR3 protein: CASSQVYSSGANVLTF
V gene: TRBV18; J gene: TRBJ2-7; CDR3 protein: CASRTSGQVVEQYF
V gene: TRBV5-1; J gene: TRBJ2-7; CDR3 protein: CASSWNLAGYEYEQYF
V gene: TRBV12-3/TRBV12-4; J gene: TRBJ1-1; CDR3 protein: CASINGGESARAFF
V gene: TRBV5-1; J gene: TRBJ2-4; CDR3 protein: CASSFGGQEKNIQYF
V gene: TRBV14; J gene: TRBJ2-7; CDR3 protein: CASSQERGRGYEQYF
V gene: TRBV27; J gene: TRBJ2-7; CDR3 protein: CASSWGSGQGAREQYF
V gene: TRBV29-1; J gene: TRBJ2-7; CDR3 protein: CSVTREPPYEQYF
V gene: TRBV7-3; J gene: TRBJ2-5; CDR3 protein: CASSLTGDPETQYF
V gene: TRBV2; J gene: TRBJ1-5; CDR3 protein: CASSPRPGGGANQPQHF
V gene: TRBV12-3/TRBV12-4; J gene: TRBJ2-1; CDR3 protein: CASSFWEGNEQFF
V gene: TRBV4-1; J gene: TRBJ2-1; CDR3 protein: CASSQGETSGPYNEQFF
V gene: TRBV18; J gene: TRBJ2-1; CDR3 protein: CASSPPSGVPEQFF
V gene: TRBV2; J gene: TRBJ2-3; CDR3 protein: CASSEVLAGADTQYF
V gene: TRBV29-1; J gene: TRBJ2-3; CDR3 protein: CSAPPRGGATDTQYF
V gene: TRBV27; J gene: TRBJ2-7; CDR3 protein: CASSLRFDYEQYF
V gene: TRBV20-1; J gene: TRBJ2-7; CDR3 protein: CSAREYANRVYEQYF
V gene: TRBV6-6; J gene: TRBJ1-1; CDR3 protein: CAIEGTAPDEAFF
V gene: TRBV7-9; J gene: TRBJ2-5; CDR3 protein: CASSWWTSGRSGETQYF
V gene: TRBV7-2; J gene: TRBJ2-1; CDR3 protein: CASTAGGTRSTYNEQFF
V gene: TRBV24-1; J gene: TRBJ2-7; CDR3 protein: CATSSGTEDYEQYF
V gene: TRBV2; J gene: TRBJ2-2; CDR3 protein: CASSEDLNTGELFF
V gene: TRBV21-1; J gene: TRBJ1-5; CDR3 protein: CASSKGAGLRPQHF
V gene: TRBV10-3; J gene: TRBJ2-1; CDR3 protein: CAISQDSIHNEQFF
V gene: TRBV28; J gene: TRBJ2-7; CDR3 protein: CASSLLDSPYEQYF
V gene: TRBV2; J gene: TRBJ2-7; CDR3 protein: CASKPGLTYEQYF
V gene: TRBV7-9; J gene: TRBJ2-5; CDR3 protein: CASSSPTSGDQETQYF
V gene: TRBV6-1; J gene: TRBJ2-6; CDR3 protein: CASSGYRGEAGANVLTF
V gene: TRBV18; J gene: TRBJ2-5; CDR3 protein: CASSPLAGDWETQYF
V gene: TRBV20-1; J gene: TRBJ2-7; CDR3 protein: CSASRGFPYEQYF
V gene: TRBV2; J gene: TRBJ2-1; CDR3 protein: CASSGQVYNEQFF
V gene: TRBV29-1; J gene: TRBJ2-7; CDR3 protein: CSVVWDRAPYEQYF
V gene: TRBV15; J gene: TRBJ2-1; CDR3 protein: CATSGDRSSYNEQFF
V gene: TRBV9; J gene: TRBJ2-4; CDR3 protein: CASSVGSGGDIQYF
V gene: TRBV5-1; J gene: TRBJ2-7; CDR3 protein: CASSPRPRQGGDEQYF